The 10 T cell receptor beta chains reported below all come from one sample, sequenced in a study of shared clonotypes between healthy human individuals. Naive-designated CD8 cells lacked CD45RO, were positively enriched for CCR7, and omitted terminally differentiated effector memory CD45RA+ cells. TCRdb's copy holds only in-frame clones and misses some; the assay was immunoSEQ multiplex PCR. There are about 2 million clones in the sample; approximately 94% occur only once, and 0.9% to 1.4% lies in the top ten. The material sequenced was naive CD8+ T cells sorted from blood. These receptors were collected from a man in his late teens or twenties in good health.

This chain connects TRBV7-9 to TRBJ2-2, with 8 nucleotides matching TRBD1. The V segment lost 7 bases and the J segment 7 bases; nucleotides outside the gene matches: 11. Germline V gene sequence: CDR1 SEHNR, CDR2 FQNEAQ (reference sequence). The CDR3 sequence is 15 residues long. The chain's CDR3 is CASTSRGQLSGELFF. The CDR3 DNA reads TGTGCCAGCACCTCCAGGGGGCAACTAAGCGGGGAGCTGTTTTTT.

As for this clone: In the same sample, other DNA sequences code for this CDR3. This chain links TRBV4-1 with TRBJ2-2; weak D call: TRBD2 (6 bases). CDR1 and CDR2 (germline): MGHRA, YSYEKL. Between the trimmed V and J ends, which lost 3 bases and 1 base, there was a span of 6 bases. CDR3 size: 14 residues. The CDR3 region is CASSQRENTGELFF. For the CDR3, the DNA is TGCGCCAGCAGCCAGCGGGAGAACACCGGGGAGCTGTTTTTT.

The V gene is TRBV13, the J gene TRBJ1-2, with a weak D call TRBD1 (6 bases). The V and J ends lost 0 bases and 2 bases respectively, with 16 bases between them. Germline assignment: CDR1 PRHDT and CDR2 FYEKMQ (reference sequence). The CDR3 length is 17 residues. The CDR3 sequence is CASSLGLNTQGNYGYTF. The DNA for the CDR3 is TGTGCCAGCAGCTTAGGATTGAACACACAGGGCAACTATGGCTACACCTTC.

This chain links TRBV6-6 with TRBJ2-7; 8 positions match TRBD1. The CDR3 spans 15 residues. The germline gives CDR1 MNHNY, CDR2 SVGAGI (reference sequence). The V segment lost 0 bases and the J segment 5 bases; nucleotides outside the gene matches: 6. The CDR3 DNA is TGTGCCAGCAGTTACTCGGGGACAGGTCCTGACGAGCAGTACTTC. Its translation: CASSYSGTGPDEQYF.

The chain combines TRBV13 with TRBJ2-2, with D perhaps given as TRBD1 or TRBD2 (7 bases each). Trimming left V 3 bases short and J 0 bases short, with 14 bases between. The CDR3 is 17 residues long. Germline V gene data show CDR1 as PRHDT and CDR2 as FYEKMQ (reference sequence). This CDR3 reads CASSLSGDRANTGELFF. The CDR3 DNA is TGTGCCAGCAGCTTGAGCGGGGACAGAGCGAACACCGGGGAGCTGTTTTTT.

This clone came up once. The V and J genes are TRBV19 and TRBJ1-4; perhaps TRBD1 as D (5 bases). V shed 10 bases and J shed 3 bases, with 12 bases lying between them. CDR1 is LNHDA, CDR2 SQIVND, per germline (reference sequence). The CDR3 extends over 13 amino acids. This CDR3 is CATRQPANEKLFF. The CDR3 nucleotides read TGTGCCACGAGACAGCCGGCTAATGAAAAACTGTTTTTT.

The chain uses TRBV4-1 and TRBJ1-4; 9 bases line up with TRBD1. Germline CDR1 MGHRA, CDR2 YSYEKL. V lost 0 bases, J lost 5 bases, and 7 bases stayed unmatched. CDR3 length: 17 amino acids. This CDR3 reads CASSQDGTGRGNEKLFF. CDR3 DNA sequence: TGCGCCAGCAGCCAAGATGGGACAGGGCGAGGAAATGAAAAACTGTTTTTT.

Only a few counts were recorded for this clone. The chain links TRBV4-1 to TRBJ1-1; no clear D gene. Germline V lookup: CDR1 MGHRA, CDR2 YSYEKL. The CDR3 length is 14 residues. Between the trimmed V and J ends, which lost 4 bases and 0 bases, there was a span of 9 bases. CDR3 coding DNA: TGCGCCAGCAGCCCTCTGGCCCTGAACACTGAAGCTTTCTTT. Protein sequence: CASSPLALNTEAFF.

The rearrangement links TRBV7-9 to TRBJ2-7; 9 bases line up with TRBD1. Germline assignment: CDR1 SEHNR and CDR2 FQNEAQ (reference sequence). With 5 bases clipped from V and 7 bases from J, the junction kept 15 bases outside the gene matches. The CDR3 contains 16 residues. The CDR3 is CASSQKTGTGMQEQYF. DNA of the CDR3: TGTGCCAGCAGCCAGAAGACCGGGACAGGGATGCAAGAGCAGTACTTC.

V gene TRBV20-1 combines with J gene TRBJ1-1; D remains ambiguous. This CDR3 spans 10 amino acids. The ends were cut back, 6 bases at V and 7 bases at J, with 9 bases in the middle. Germline lookup yields CDR1 DFQATT and CDR2 SNEGSKA (reference sequence). DNA of the CDR3: TGCAGTGCCCGGGCCCTTGAAGCTTTCTTT. Translating it yields CSARALEAFF.